The 32 T cell receptor beta chains reported below all come from one sample, sequenced in a study of cytomegalovirus exposure and HLA in healthy donors. The PCR made use of 60 Vbeta and 13 Jbeta primers. Measured with immunoSEQ multiplex PCR; TCRdb has only the in-frame clones, and not every one. The sample shows around 150,000 clones, roughly 80% of them seen only once. Source material: PBMCs. Receptor source: a woman aged 30 to 39 in good health and CMV-seropositive.

The genes are TRBV12-5 and TRBJ1-2, with unresolved D. Trimming took 5 bases from V and 3 from J, leaving 10 bases between them. CDR3 length: 13 amino acids. In germline, CDR1 is LGHNT, CDR2 FRNRAP. The CDR3 region is CASGSRRDYGYTF. CDR3 DNA: TGTGCTAGTGGTAGTCGGCGGGACTATGGCTACACCTTC.

This chain connects TRBV9 to TRBJ2-7; D gene uncertain. The CDR3 length is 13 residues. Germline CDR1 reads SGDLS; CDR2 reads YYNGEE. The ends were cut back, 0 bases at V and 2 bases at J, with 6 bases in the middle. In nucleotides, the CDR3 is TGTGCCAGCAGCGTAGGAACACCCTACGAGCAGTACTTC. Protein product: CASSVGTPYEQYF.

This rearrangement joins TRBV2 to TRBJ1-2; D might be TRBD1 (5 bases). This CDR3 spans 13 amino acids. Germline V CDR1 and CDR2: SNHLY, FYNNEI. V was shortened by 4 bases and J by 5 bases, with 11 bases between the two germline ends. The CDR3 sequence: CASSGDSVYGYTF. DNA of the CDR3: TGTGCCAGCAGTGGTGACAGCGTATATGGCTACACCTTC.

The chain recombines TRBV9 with TRBJ1-2; D is unclear. There are 15 residues in the CDR3. V was clipped by 0 bases and J by 0 bases, with 9 bases between them. Germline CDR1 reads SGDLS; CDR2 reads YYNGEE. CDR3 region: CASSVADTANYGYTF. The DNA of the CDR3 is TGTGCCAGCAGCGTAGCAGACACAGCTAACTATGGCTACACCTTC.

The V gene is TRBV10-3, the J gene TRBJ1-2, with 9 bases matching TRBD1. Germline loops: CDR1 ENHRY, CDR2 SYGVKD. The CDR3 runs to 13 residues. V lost 4 bases, J lost 8 bases, and 5 bases stayed unmatched. DNA for the CDR3: TGTGCCATCAGTGCGGACAGGGGTCAGGGCTACACCTTC. It translates to CAISADRGQGYTF.

The chain employs TRBV27 and TRBJ1-4; possibly TRBD1 for D (6 bases). The CDR3 contains 17 residues. Trimming removed 6 bases at V and 0 bases at J, with 17 bases between. CDR1 is MNHEY and CDR2 is SMNVEV in the germline V gene (reference sequence). CDR3 sequence: CASSRYRDTSTNEKLFF. CDR3 sequence (DNA): TGTGCCAGCAGCCGCTACCGGGACACGTCAACTAATGAAAAACTGTTTTTT.

This sequence joins TRBV9 and TRBJ2-5; 9 bases align to TRBD2. Germline V gene sequence: CDR1 SGDLS, CDR2 YYNGEE. V gave up 4 bases and J gave up 5 bases; unmatched junction bases: 12. The CDR3 is 16 amino acids. CDR3: CASSPTGRGGLETQYF. Here the CDR3 DNA reads TGTGCCAGCAGCCCCACTGGGCGGGGGGGCCTGGAGACCCAGTACTTC.

This chain connects TRBV28 to TRBJ1-2; D is possibly TRBD1 (6 bases). Per germline, CDR1 MDHEN and CDR2 SYDVKM. The CDR3 extends over 15 amino acids. V gave up 3 bases and J gave up 1 base, with 12 bases separating them. The CDR3 coding sequence is TGTGCCAGCAGTTTTCTGGGACACCATAACTATGGCTACACCTTC. It codes for CASSFLGHHNYGYTF.

The V call is TRBV5-1, the J call TRBJ2-7; possibly TRBD2 for D (5 bases). The germline V and J ends were trimmed by 0 bases and 0 bases, with 7 bases remaining between them. Germline-derived CDR1 and CDR2 are SGHRS and YFSETQ. This CDR3 comprises 14 residues. The DNA for the CDR3 is TGCGCCAGCAGCTTGGTGGGGAGCTCCTACGAGCAGTACTTC. As protein: CASSLVGSSYEQYF.

The rearrangement links TRBV10-3 to TRBJ1-6; D call uncertain. Trimming left V 6 bases short and J 7 bases short, with 10 bases between. The V gene's germline CDR1 is ENHRY and CDR2 SYGVKD. There are 13 residues in the CDR3. The CDR3 region is CAIRGGMNSPLHF. The CDR3, as DNA: TGTGCCATCAGGGGAGGGATGAATTCACCCCTCCACTTT.

The chain couples TRBV7-2 to TRBJ1-2, with 9 bases identical to TRBD1. The CDR3 totals 14 residues. With 5 bases clipped from V and 4 bases from J, the junction kept 5 bases outside the gene matches. Germline V gene sequence: CDR1 SGHTA, CDR2 FQGNSA. For the CDR3, the DNA is TGTGCCAGCAGCGCTAAGGGACAGGGCTATGGCTACACCTTC. It is translated as CASSAKGQGYGYTF.

The rearrangement links TRBV7-8 to TRBJ1-1; D perhaps matches TRBD1 (5 bases). Per germline, CDR1 SGHVS and CDR2 FQNEAQ. The CDR3 covers 14 residues. V was cut by 1 base and J by 2 bases, with 8 bases left in between. The CDR3 DNA reads TGTGCCAGCAGCTTAGGGCAGGGAAACACTGAAGCTTTCTTT. It yields the protein CASSLGQGNTEAFF.

The rearrangement joins TRBV5-6 to TRBJ2-2, with D hard to call. Trimming took 4 bases from V and 6 from J, leaving 25 bases between them. Germline V CDR1 and CDR2: SGHDT, YYEEEE. The CDR3 length is 18 residues. The chain's CDR3 is CASSARVETANGPGELFF. CDR3 coding DNA: TGTGCCAGCAGCGCCCGGGTGGAGACGGCTAATGGCCCCGGGGAGCTGTTTTTT.

The chain combines TRBV5-5 with TRBJ2-7, with 8 positions matching TRBD2. In germline, CDR1 is SGHKS, CDR2 YYEKEE (reference sequence). Losses at the gene ends were 5 bases for V and 4 bases for J; bases not matched to a gene: 8. The CDR3 is made up of 14 amino acids. The CDR3 here is CASSPGLEVYEQYF. CDR3 bases: TGTGCCAGCAGTCCGGGACTAGAGGTGTACGAGCAGTACTTC.

Points on this clone: Other DNA sequences within the sample encode an identical CDR3. The genes are TRBV28 and TRBJ1-2, with 8 bases matching TRBD1. The germline CDR1 and CDR2 sequences are MDHEN and SYDVKM. V dropped 5 bases and J dropped 4; count of bases not matched to a gene: 3. The CDR3 is 13 amino acids. In DNA form, the CDR3 reads TGTGCCAGCAGTCCAGGGGGCGGCTATGGCTACACCTTC. Translating gives CASSPGGGYGYTF.

This chain joins TRBV18 and TRBJ1-4, with TRBD1 identical over 9 bases. Germline CDR1 and CDR2: KGHSH and LQKENI. Trimming took 3 bases from V and 8 from J; bases not matched to a gene: 7. The CDR3 contains 15 residues. The CDR3 here is CASSPPRTGDEKLFF. The CDR3 nucleotides read TGTGCCAGCTCACCTCCCCGGACAGGGGACGAAAAACTGTTTTTT.

This clone was recorded once. J is TRBJ1-1 and V is TRBV28; 11 positions agree with TRBD1. Germline assignment: CDR1 MDHEN and CDR2 SYDVKM. The CDR3 sequence is 15 residues long. With 3 bases clipped from V and 3 bases from J, the junction kept 3 bases outside the gene matches. In DNA, the CDR3 is TGTGCCAGCAGTTTGGGACAGGGGGGTCACACTGAAGCTTTCTTT. It encodes CASSLGQGGHTEAFF.

The genes are TRBV7-2 and TRBJ1-1; maybe TRBD1 (5 bases). The CDR3 loop spans 14 amino acids. Germline-derived CDR1 and CDR2 are SGHTA and FQGNSA. V was shortened by 11 bases and J by 2 bases, with 18 bases between the two germline ends. For the CDR3, the DNA is TGTGCCTCTCTCGGGGGGGGATTAAACACTGAAGCTTTCTTT. Translation: CASLGGGLNTEAFF. The full variable domain, completed using reference TRBV7-2 and TRBJ1-1, is GAGVSQSPSNKVTEKGKDVELRCDPISGHTALYWYRQSLGQGLEFLIYFQGNSAPDKSGLPSDRFSAERTGGSVSTLTIQRTQQEDSAVYLCASLGGGLNTEAFFGQGTRLTVV.

The CDR3 sequence: CASSQSTGGSYNSPLHF. CDR3 coding DNA: TGCGCCAGCAGCCAATCGACAGGGGGCTCCTATAATTCACCCCTCCACTTT. V gene TRBV4-1 combines with J gene TRBJ1-6; the match to TRBD1 covers 9 bases. After removal of 2 bases from V and 0 bases from J, the junction contained 2 bases not matched to a gene. CDR3 length equals 17 residues. CDR1 is MGHRA, CDR2 YSYEKL, per germline.

The chain employs TRBV5-5 and TRBJ1-5; a possible D gene is TRBD1 (5 bases). Deletions cut 0 bases from V and 0 bases from J, with 16 bases between. CDR1 and CDR2 from the germline V gene are SGHKS and YYEKEE (reference sequence). CDR3 length: 18 residues. Here the CDR3 DNA reads TGTGCCAGCAGCTTGGGGGGCGAGGCGGGATATAGCAATCAGCCCCAGCATTTT. This encodes CASSLGGEAGYSNQPQHF. Combining the CDR3 with reference TRBV5-5 and TRBJ1-5 gives the whole variable domain DAGVTQSPTHLIKTRGQQVTLRCSPISGHKSVSWYQQVLGQGPQFIFQYYEKEERGRGNFPDRFSARQFPNYSSELNVNALLLGDSALYLCASSLGGEAGYSNQPQHFGDGTRLSIL.

This chain joins TRBV4-2 and TRBJ2-7, with D maybe TRBD2 (7 bases). The length of the CDR3 is 17 residues. The V end was cut by 1 base, the J end by 5 bases, with 21 bases between. In germline, CDR1 is LGHNA, CDR2 YNFKEQ. Here the CDR3 reads CASSQGSGVGGRNEQYF. CDR3 DNA: TGTGCCAGCAGCCAAGGGAGCGGAGTGGGGGGGCGGAACGAGCAGTACTTC.

The CDR3 spells CAWALGLAGVETQYF. The CDR3 DNA sequence: TGTGCCTGGGCACTCGGACTAGCGGGGGTAGAGACCCAGTACTTC. The chain combines TRBV30 with TRBJ2-5; 13 positions match TRBD2. Per the germline V gene, CDR1 is GTSNPN and CDR2 is SVGIG (reference sequence). The CDR3 extends over 15 amino acids. The V and J ends lost 5 bases and 4 bases, in that order; junction bases with no gene match: 7.

The V call is TRBV5-1, the J call TRBJ1-3; no clear D. CDR3 size: 14 residues. CDR1 and CDR2 from the germline V gene are SGHRS and YFSETQ. V was shortened by 1 base and J by 0 bases, with 5 bases between the two germline ends. The DNA of the CDR3 is TGCGCCAGCAGCTTGACATACTCTGGAAACACCATATATTTT. Its protein is CASSLTYSGNTIYF.

The CDR3 loop is CASSNGQVNTEAFF. The CDR3 bases are TGTGCCAGCAGCAACGGACAGGTGAACACTGAAGCTTTCTTT. The chain uses TRBV9 and TRBJ1-1; 7 bases agree with TRBD1. V dropped 4 bases and J dropped 0; count of bases not matched to a gene: 3. The CDR3 has 14 residues. CDR1 SGDLS and CDR2 YYNGEE come from the germline V gene.

This chain uses TRBV5-4 with TRBJ2-4; 9 bases map to TRBD1. The V gene's germline CDR1 is SGHNT and CDR2 YYREEE (reference sequence). The CDR3 sequence is 16 residues long. V shed 4 bases and J 6 bases; nucleotides not matched to a gene: 11. The CDR3 nucleotides read TGTGCCAGCAGCGCTCCTACCGGGACAGGGAGAAACATTCAGTACTTC. It specifies CASSAPTGTGRNIQYF.

The genes are TRBV27 and TRBJ1-5; possibly TRBD1 for D (6 bases). Between the trimmed V and J ends, which lost 4 bases and 0 bases, there was a span of 10 bases. Germline V lookup: CDR1 MNHEY, CDR2 SMNVEV (reference sequence). This CDR3 spans 15 amino acids. The CDR3 region has the DNA TGTGCCAGCAGTTCCGGGACATATAGCAATCAGCCCCAGCATTTT. Its translation: CASSSGTYSNQPQHF.

This chain joins TRBV13 and TRBJ2-7; a weak D match, TRBD1 (7 bases). Germline-derived CDR1 and CDR2 are PRHDT and FYEKMQ (reference sequence). This CDR3 spans 14 amino acids. Between the trimmed V and J ends, which lost 5 bases and 3 bases, there was a span of 14 bases. In DNA, the CDR3 is TGTGCCAGCAGCCCCAGGGGGGAGGACTACGAGCAGTACTTC. This sequence encodes CASSPRGEDYEQYF.

The chain uses TRBV19 and TRBJ1-6; TRBD1 matches 7 bases. The V segment lost 6 bases and the J segment 4 bases; nucleotides outside the gene matches: 3. CDR3 size: 14 residues. CDR1 and CDR2 (germline): LNHDA, SQIVND (reference sequence). CDR3 residues: CASRPGQYNSPLHF. As DNA, the CDR3 is TGTGCCAGTAGGCCGGGACAGTATAATTCACCCCTCCACTTT.

This clone was detected ten times or more. The V call is TRBV7-9, the J call TRBJ1-1; no clear D. V was cut by 1 base and J by 1 base, with 7 bases left in between. CDR1 is SEHNR, CDR2 FQNEAQ, per germline (reference sequence). The CDR3 is made up of 14 amino acids. CDR3 in DNA: TGTGCCAGCAGCTTAGGAGGCAGGAACACTGAAGCTTTCTTT. Amino acids: CASSLGGRNTEAFF.

This chain links TRBV6-5 with TRBJ2-3; D is uncertain. CDR3 length: 12 amino acids. Trimming left V 6 bases short and J 5 bases short, with 9 bases between. CDR1 MNHEY and CDR2 SVGAGI come from the germline V gene. The CDR3, as DNA: TGTGCCAGCAGAAACGAGCTAGATACGCAGTATTTT. It codes for CASRNELDTQYF.

The V gene is TRBV7-2, the J gene TRBJ1-3; D is possibly TRBD1 (5 bases). The CDR3 has 14 residues. Germline V gene data show CDR1 as SGHTA and CDR2 as FQGNSA. The germline V and J ends were trimmed by 1 base and 3 bases, with 7 bases remaining between them. Written as DNA, the CDR3 is TGTGCCAGCAGCTTAGGGGGGGATGGAAACACCATATATTTT. This encodes CASSLGGDGNTIYF.

The gene calls are TRBV29-1 and TRBJ2-1, with D possibly TRBD1 on 6 matching bases. Germline values: CDR1 SQVTM, CDR2 ANQGSEA. The CDR3 contains 13 residues. The ends were cut back, 4 bases at V and 6 bases at J, with 13 bases in the middle. CDR3 region: CSVVGGASNEQFF. Written as DNA, the CDR3 is TGCAGCGTTGTTGGGGGCGCAAGCAATGAGCAGTTCTTC.